This TCR beta chain was sequenced for a study of PD-1 blockade in classical Hodgkin lymphoma. Points from the study as a whole: Whatever underlies the repertoire differences (possibly disease activity or prior therapy) remains undefined. Patients newly diagnosed and complete responders had comparable baseline diversity. Among the patients, those starting nivolumab under 1 year after ASCT were excluded. When set against healthy donors, newly diagnosed patients were reported to show lower baseline TCR diversity.

This clone was picked up one time. What it binds is not known. Clones were sequenced by immunoSEQ multiplex PCR, and TCRdb holds only the in-frame ones, with some missing. The repertoire has more than 25,000 clones, 70% of them found once; the top ten carry about 26%. This CDR3 is 14 amino acids long. The germline V gene encodes CDR1 LNHDA and CDR2 SQIVND (reference sequence). Trimming removed 2 bases from V and 5 bases from J, with 10 bases in between. Relapses following autologous stem cell transplantation were seen in all patients, with brentuximab vedotin exposure varying. The chain couples TRBV19 to TRBJ1-5; D is uncertain. The clonotype comes from a human donor with classical Hodgkin lymphoma. The sample consisted of peripheral blood mononuclear cells (PBMCs), taken before the second cycle of nivolumab. The CDR3 protein is CASSIRGRDQPQHF. CDR3 coding DNA: TGTGCCAGTAGTATACGGGGTCGGGATCAGCCCCAGCATTTT.